Listed here are 19 T cell receptor beta chains from one sample, sequenced in a study of shared clonotypes between healthy human individuals (dated by TCRdb to about 2020). Library preparation used the immunoSEQ multiplex PCR assay. This is the immuneACCESS table as TCRdb keeps it, with only in-frame sequences that have V and J called. A part of the clones is gone; compared with another copy, unresolved V genes explain less than half, and the rest is unexplained. The sample includes a few hundred thousand clones, with around 78% observed a single time. The ten largest make up around 12% of the sample. The sample consisted of PBMCs. These receptors originate from a woman aged 40 to 50 in good health. Some clones in this sample may be carry-over from other donors' samples.

The chain is built from TRBV10-3 and TRBJ2-7, with 8 bases fitting TRBD1. The J segment lost 3 bases and the V segment lost 5 bases, leaving 6 bases of the junction unmatched. Per the germline V gene, CDR1 is ENHRY and CDR2 is SYGVKD. The CDR3 has 14 residues. The CDR3 loop is CAISRDRSNYEQYF. The DNA for the CDR3 is TGTGCCATCAGTAGGGACAGGAGCAACTACGAGCAGTACTTC.

The CDR3 region has the DNA TGTGCCACCAGCAGGGACAGGGCCATTCAAGAGACCCAGTACTTC. Residues: CATSRDRAIQETQYF. The V call is TRBV15, the J call TRBJ2-5, with 8 bases aligning to TRBD1. V trimming: 3 bases; J trimming: 2 bases; junction bases outside the gene matches: 5. The CDR3 contains 15 residues. Germline V CDR1 and CDR2: LNHNV, YYDKDF (reference sequence).

The CDR3 DNA is TGTGCCAGCAGCGTACGGGGTTTACCTAATGAAAAACTGTTTTTT. Its translation is CASSVRGLPNEKLFF. The chain couples TRBV11-2 to TRBJ1-4, with unresolved D. Germline assignment: CDR1 SGHAT and CDR2 FQNNGV. The V end lost 5 bases, the J end lost 3 bases, and 13 bases lay between the germline ends. This CDR3 is 15 amino acids long.

The rearrangement joins TRBV7-2 to TRBJ2-1; D unclear. From germline, CDR1 is SGHTA and CDR2 FQGNSA. V dropped 3 bases and J dropped 6 bases, with 12 bases sitting between them. CDR3 length equals 14 residues. CDR3 in DNA: TGTGCCAGCAGCTTGACCGACCTAGGCAATGAGCAGTTCTTC. As protein: CASSLTDLGNEQFF.

The chain joins TRBV30 to TRBJ2-1; 13 nucleotides line up with TRBD2. In germline, CDR1 is GTSNPN, CDR2 SVGIG (reference sequence). The CDR3 consists of 18 residues. Germline trimming cut 8 bases from V and 3 bases from J; bases unmatched to any gene: 16. CDR3 in amino acids: CAGRRTSGSATLYNEQFF. The CDR3 nucleotides read TGTGCCGGCAGAAGGACTAGCGGGAGTGCCACCCTCTACAATGAGCAGTTCTTC. Based on the CDR3 plus reference TRBV30 and TRBJ2-1, the full variable domain is SQTIHQWPATLVQPVGSPLSLECTVEGTSNPNLYWYRQAAGRGLQLLFYSVGIGQISSEVPQNLSASRPQDRQFILSSKKLLLSDSGFYLCAGRRTSGSATLYNEQFFGPGTRLTVL.

V is TRBV29-1 and J is TRBJ1-2; D not resolved. The CDR3 runs 11 residues. CDR1 and CDR2 (germline): SQVTM, ANQGSEA. V lost 0 bases and J lost 8, with 7 bases in between. In DNA, the CDR3 is TGCAGCGTTGAAGATCTAGAGGGCTACACCTTC. Its translation is CSVEDLEGYTF.

The V and J genes are TRBV4-1 and TRBJ2-2; 8 positions agree with TRBD2. The CDR3 has 20 amino acids. The germline V gene encodes CDR1 MGHRA and CDR2 YSYEKL. The trim removed 0 bases at V and 0 bases at J, leaving 12 bases unmatched. CDR3 residues: CASSQEGSLAGGPNTGELFF. The CDR3 coding sequence is TGCGCCAGCAGCCAAGAGGGGTCTCTGGCGGGAGGTCCGAACACCGGGGAGCTGTTTTTT.

This clone appeared a few times. V and J are TRBV10-1 and TRBJ2-5; 7 bases are shared with TRBD2. V trimming: 4 bases; J trimming: 2 bases; junction bases outside the gene matches: 7. The CDR3 is made up of 15 amino acids. CDR1 is WNHNN, CDR2 SYGVQD, per germline (reference sequence). CDR3 sequence: CASSAAASGQETQYF. The CDR3 DNA follows: TGCGCCAGCAGTGCGGCGGCTAGCGGTCAAGAGACCCAGTACTTC.

The gene calls are TRBV27 and TRBJ2-1, with TRBD2 matching over 7 bases. With V trimmed by 3 bases and J by 0 bases, 2 bases remained unmatched. The CDR3 sequence is 15 residues long. The germline V gene encodes CDR1 MNHEY and CDR2 SMNVEV (reference sequence). CDR3 DNA sequence: TGTGCCAGCAGTTTCGCGGGAGTCTCCTACAATGAGCAGTTCTTC. The encoded protein is CASSFAGVSYNEQFF.

The chain employs TRBV14 and TRBJ2-2; 8 positions agree with TRBD1. The length of the CDR3 is 16 residues. V gave up 0 bases and J gave up 5 bases; unmatched junction bases: 5. Germline CDR1 is SGHDN and CDR2 is FVKESK. CDR3 DNA: TGTGCCAGCAGCCAAGAGGGCAGGGGGCATACCGGGGAGCTGTTTTTT. This encodes CASSQEGRGHTGELFF.

Regarding this clone: One base away lies a much larger clone, so this may be a sequencing read error. Other nucleotide sequences in the sample specify the same CDR3. The rearrangement joins TRBV10-3 to TRBJ2-4, with TRBD2 identical over 10 bases. The germline CDR1 and CDR2 sequences are ENHRY and SYGVKD. The CDR3 has 16 residues. V shed 7 bases and J 2 bases; nucleotides not matched to a gene: 8. CDR3 sequence reads: CAIKAGGPESKNIQYF. The CDR3 DNA sequence: TGTGCCATCAAAGCGGGGGGGCCTGAGTCCAAAAACATTCAGTACTTC.

This clone has only one observation. The J gene is TRBJ2-7, the V gene TRBV18; D may be TRBD2 (6 bases). Germline CDR1 KGHSH, CDR2 LQKENI. V gave up 0 bases and J gave up 2 bases, with 14 bases separating them. The CDR3 extends over 16 amino acids. The CDR3 DNA is TGTGCCAGCTCACCACCGTCGGGACTTGCAACCTACGAGCAGTACTTC. This codes for CASSPPSGLATYEQYF.

The genes are TRBV5-1 and TRBJ2-3, with 7 bases aligning to TRBD2. The CDR3 contains 15 residues. The V gene end was trimmed by 5 bases and the J gene end by 2 bases; junction bases not matched to a gene: 8. Germline V gene sequence: CDR1 SGHRS, CDR2 YFSETQ. CDR3 nucleotide sequence: TGCGCCAGCAGAATCGGGACTAACCCCACAGATACGCAGTATTTT. Protein: CASRIGTNPTDTQYF.

As to this clone: Other nucleotide sequences from this sample produce the same CDR3. The gene calls are TRBV28 and TRBJ2-3, with D maybe TRBD2 (5 bases). The length of the CDR3 is 15 residues. The germline V and J ends were trimmed by 3 bases and 0 bases, with 10 bases remaining between them. Germline V gene data show CDR1 as MDHEN and CDR2 as SYDVKM. This chain's CDR3 is CASSLGRDSTDTQYF. In nucleotides, the CDR3 is TGTGCCAGCAGTTTGGGTCGGGATAGCACAGATACGCAGTATTTT.

This clone was detected only a few times. V gene TRBV5-1 combines with J gene TRBJ2-7; 13 positions agree with TRBD2. CDR1 is SGHRS, CDR2 YFSETQ, per germline. This CDR3 contains 16 residues. J was trimmed by 4 bases and V by 4 bases; bases with no gene match: 8. The CDR3 nucleotides read TGCGCCAGCAGCCCCGGACTAGCGGGAGTACAATACGAGCAGTACTTC. Its protein is CASSPGLAGVQYEQYF.

A note on this clone: Other DNA sequences in this sample translate to the same CDR3. The V gene is TRBV19, the J gene TRBJ1-1; D may be TRBD1 (5 bases). Looked up from germline, CDR1 is LNHDA and CDR2 is SQIVND (reference sequence). This CDR3 spans 13 amino acids. V was trimmed by 4 bases and J by 0 bases, leaving 6 bases between them. The CDR3 DNA sequence: TGTGCCAGTAGTACGACAGTGAACACTGAAGCTTTCTTT. Translating it yields CASSTTVNTEAFF.

V usage is TRBV2 and J usage is TRBJ2-5; 7 bases align to TRBD1. The CDR3 runs to 13 residues. Germline V gene sequence: CDR1 SNHLY, CDR2 FYNNEI. The junction had 11 bases not matched to a gene; V was cut back by 11 bases and J by 5 bases. CDR3 bases: TGTGCCGTGGGACAGTCTAGGTCGGAGACCCAGTACTTC. Translated, it gives CAVGQSRSETQYF.

This chain uses TRBV7-9 with TRBJ2-5; TRBD2 agrees at 7 bases. Near its end, the DNA agrees better with TRBJ2-7, so the J call may be wrong. Germline assignment: CDR1 SEHNR and CDR2 FQNEAQ (reference sequence). The CDR3 runs to 14 residues. This CDR3 reads CASSPGGFPNEQYF. CDR3 nucleotide sequence: TGTGCCAGCAGCCCCGGGGGGTTCCCCAACGAGCAGTACTTC.

The chain is built from TRBV28 and TRBJ2-5; 12 bases map to TRBD1. The better agreement between TRBJ2-7 and the DNA end casts doubt on the J call. The CDR3 has 15 residues. In germline, CDR1 is MDHEN, CDR2 SYDVKM. The CDR3 region is CVYRRGTGGTYEQYF. CDR3 sequence (DNA): TGTGTGTATCGTAGGGGGACAGGGGGCACGTACGAGCAGTACTTC.